This is a list of T cell receptor beta chains from one sample in a study of cytomegalovirus exposure and HLA in healthy donors. The assay was immunoSEQ multiplex PCR, and TCRdb's table has in-frame clones only and misses some. The data show 100,000 to 150,000 clones, about 78% seen once. The source material was PBMCs. The receptors stem from a man aged 25 to 40 in good health and CMV-seronegative. Each CDR3 is given with its conserved first and last residue. D genes are given only for firm matches. Clone size is not always given. Where it is, it says once, few, many or a class for expanded clones.

TRBJ2-1,TRBV6-5,-,TRBD1,TGTGCCAGCAGTAACAGGGGGTTCTACAATGAGCAGTTCTTC,CASSNRGFYNEQFF
TRBJ2-7,TRBV7-8,-,TRBD2,TGTGCCAGCAGCCAACGGGGGGGGAAGGGTAAGGGGTACGAGCAGTACTTC,CASSQRGGKGKGYEQYF
TRBJ2-7,TRBV30,-,-,TGTGCCTGGAGTGTAGCCAGGGCCTACGAGCAGTACTTC,CAWSVARAYEQYF
TRBJ2-3,TRBV6-1,-,-,TGTGCCAGCACGGCAGACACCGGAGATACGCAGTATTTT,CASTADTGDTQYF
TRBJ1-1,TRBV30,-,TRBD1,TGTGCCTGGAGTCCCAGGGGGATGGCTGAAGCTTTCTTT,CAWSPRGMAEAFF
TRBJ1-2,TRBV10-1,few,-,TGCGCCAGCAGTGAGTCGAATACGGAGGAGCCCCCTAACTATGGCTACACCTTC,CASSESNTEEPPNYGYTF
TRBJ2-5,TRBV5-4,-,TRBD1,TGTGCCAGCAGCTCAACAGGGGGCGCAAAGACCCAGTACTTC,CASSSTGGAKTQYF
TRBJ2-7,TRBV30,-,TRBD1,TGTGCCTGGGGACAGGGGAATACCTACGAGCAGTACTTC,CAWGQGNTYEQYF
TRBJ2-3,TRBV6-6,few,-,TGTGCCAGCAGGGATCCGGACTCCCTCACGCAGTATTTT,CASRDPDSLTQYF
TRBJ2-5,TRBV7-3,-,TRBD1,TGTGCCAGCAGCTCTGACAGGGGGCAAGAGACCCAGTACTTC,CASSSDRGQETQYF
TRBJ2-7,TRBV2,-,TRBD1,TGTGCCAATCAACCCGGGACAGGTTCGTACGAGCAGTACTTC,CANQPGTGSYEQYF
TRBJ1-1,TRBV28,few,TRBD1,TGTGCCAGCAGCTCTCCGGGACAGGGTTTAGCAGCTTTCTTT,CASSSPGQGLAAFF
TRBJ2-1,TRBV7-3,-,-,TGTGCCAGCAGCCAACGGGAATACAATGAGCAGTTCTTC,CASSQREYNEQFF
TRBJ1-2,TRBV6-5,-,TRBD1,TGTGCCAGCACTACCCGGACAGGGGATCATGGCTACACCTTC,CASTTRTGDHGYTF
TRBJ2-3,TRBV4-1,-,TRBD1,TGCGCCAGCAGCCAAGGTTACGGGGACAGGGGCACAGATACGCAGTATTTT,CASSQGYGDRGTDTQYF
TRBJ2-1,TRBV2,-,-,TGTGCCAGCAGGGGGGGTAGGTACAATGAGCAGTTCTTC,CASRGGRYNEQFF
TRBJ2-7,TRBV28,-,-,TGTGCCGCCAACCCCCTGGGCACCCCCTACGAGCAGTACTTC,CAANPLGTPYEQYF
TRBJ2-2,TRBV7-9,medium-sized,-,TGTGCCAGCAGCTTATTCTTTTCGAACACCGGGGAGCTGTTTTTT,CASSLFFSNTGELFF
TRBJ2-5,TRBV27,-,-,TGTGCCAGCAGTTTATCGCTAGTAACAGAGACCCAGTACTTC,CASSLSLVTETQYF
TRBJ1-1,TRBV7-3,-,-,TGTGCCAGCAGCCCAAGTGGGGTAGGGGGCACTGAAGCTTTCTTT,CASSPSGVGGTEAFF
TRBJ1-1,TRBV5-4,few,-,TGTGCCAGCAGCTTACTCCTCGAGGGCACTGAAGCTTTCTTT,CASSLLLEGTEAFF
TRBJ1-3,TRBV18,-,TRBD1,TGTGCCAGCTCACCGGGGACAGGGAACGCCATATATTTT,CASSPGTGNAIYF
TRBJ1-2,TRBV9,-,-,TGTGCCAGCCGTCCCCCGGCAGGGGATGGCTACACCTTC,CASRPPAGDGYTF
TRBJ2-5,TRBV7-9,-,TRBD1,TGTGCCAGCAGCTTAGGAGACAGGGGGCTAAGCGAGACCCAGTACTTC,CASSLGDRGLSETQYF
TRBJ2-7,TRBV9,-,-,TGTGCCAGCAGTTGGGGCGCTACCTACGAGCAGTACTTC,CASSWGATYEQYF
TRBJ2-5,TRBV14,-,TRBD2,TGTGCCAGCAGCCAAGCGTTATTCGGGGGGGAGACCCAGTACTTC,CASSQALFGGETQYF
TRBJ1-2,TRBV18,few,-,TGTGCCAGCTCACCACCCGGAGGGACCTATGGCTACACCTTC,CASSPPGGTYGYTF
TRBJ2-3,TRBV5-4,-,-,TGTGCCAGCAGCCAACTTACAGGGTCTAGGGGGGGTACGCAGTATTTT,CASSQLTGSRGGTQYF
TRBJ1-1,TRBV6-6,-,-,TGTGCCAGCGATGTGGCCAGGAACACTGAAGCTTTCTTT,CASDVARNTEAFF
TRBJ2-7,TRBV7-8,-,-,TGTGCCAGCAGCCCACTCCGACTGCACTACGAGCAGTACTTC,CASSPLRLHYEQYF
TRBJ1-1,TRBV18,-,-,TGTGCCAGCTCACCGGCATTGGACACTGAAGCTTTCTTT,CASSPALDTEAFF
TRBJ2-1,TRBV28,-,TRBD2,TGTGCCAGCAGTGATAGCGGGGGCTTATACAATGAGCAGTTCTTC,CASSDSGGLYNEQFF
TRBJ1-2,TRBV28,-,-,TGTGCCAGCAGAGAACCCTTCCGGACAGCAGCTAACTATGGCTACACCTTC,CASREPFRTAANYGYTF
TRBJ1-2,TRBV5-1,-,TRBD1,TGCGCCAGCAGCCCTAGGACAGGGGCCTATGGCTACACCTTC,CASSPRTGAYGYTF
TRBJ2-1,TRBV9,-,TRBD2,TGTGCCAGCAGCGTCCTAGCGGGGGGCCCTTACAATGAGCAGTTCTTC,CASSVLAGGPYNEQFF
TRBJ2-5,TRBV7-9,-,TRBD1,TGTGCCAGCAGCCAAACGGGGACAGCTCAAGAGACCCAGTACTTC,CASSQTGTAQETQYF
TRBJ1-6,TRBV7-9,-,-,TGTGCCAGCAACCCCTCCGGGGGTGAATCACCCCTCCACTTT,CASNPSGGESPLHF
TRBJ2-7,TRBV5-1,-,-,TGCGCCAGCAGCCCTATTGGCGGGAAACCCTACGAGCAGTACTTC,CASSPIGGKPYEQYF
TRBJ1-1,TRBV5-1,-,-,TGCGCCAGCAGCTGGCGGTATACAGGGCAGGACGAAGCTTTCTTT,CASSWRYTGQDEAFF
TRBJ2-7,TRBV9,-,TRBD1,TGTGCCAGCAGCGCGCGACTGACAGGGGGTGACTCCTACGAGCAGTACTTC,CASSARLTGGDSYEQYF
TRBJ2-7,TRBV7-9,-,-,TGTGCCAGCAGCCCCGACCTAGCCTCCTACGAGCAGTACTTC,CASSPDLASYEQYF
TRBJ1-1,TRBV7-3,-,-,TGTGCCAGCAGTCTGACCGGGACAAAGAACACTGAAGCTTTCTTT,CASSLTGTKNTEAFF
TRBJ1-2,TRBV10-3,-,-,TGTGCCATCAGTGGGATTATCATACAGGGAGGGGACTATGGCTACACCTTC,CAISGIIIQGGDYGYTF
TRBJ1-1,TRBV6-5,-,TRBD1,TGTGCCAGCAGTTACGATTTGAGGGGGCTTACTGAAGCTTTCTTT,CASSYDLRGLTEAFF
TRBJ2-7,TRBV7-6,-,-,TGTGCCAGCAGCACATCCTACGAGCAGTACTTC,CASSTSYEQYF
TRBJ2-4,TRBV29-1,-,-,TGCAGCGTTGAAGATACTGTGGGAGTCCTGGCCAAAAACATTCAGTACTTC,CSVEDTVGVLAKNIQYF
TRBJ1-2,TRBV29-1,few,-,TGCAGCGTTGGGGGCAGGTTACATGGCTACACCTTC,CSVGGRLHGYTF
TRBJ1-5,TRBV27,-,TRBD1,TGTGCCAGCAGTCCCCGGACAGGGGCGTACCGGCAGCCCCAGCATTTT,CASSPRTGAYRQPQHF
TRBJ2-7,TRBV4-1,few,TRBD1,TGCGCCAGCAGCCAATCCGGGACAGGTACCTACGAGCAGTACTTC,CASSQSGTGTYEQYF
TRBJ2-7,TRBV28,once,TRBD1,TGTGCCAGCAGTGGACAGGGGGGTCCCTACGTTCTTACCTACGAGCAGTACTTC,CASSGQGGPYVLTYEQYF
TRBJ2-7,TRBV18,-,-,TGTGCCAGCTCACCAAGACAGTCGGACGAGCAGTACTTC,CASSPRQSDEQYF
TRBJ2-1,TRBV7-3,-,TRBD2,TGTGCCACCGGGACTAGCGGGAGCCTGCAGTTCTTC,CATGTSGSLQFF
TRBJ1-2,TRBV5-4,-,TRBD1,TGTGCCAGCAGCTTGGGACAGGGGGCGTTTGGCTACACCTTC,CASSLGQGAFGYTF
TRBJ2-5,TRBV4-2,-,TRBD1,TGTGCCAGCAGCCAGGACAGGGGGGAGACCCAGTACTTC,CASSQDRGETQYF
TRBJ1-2,TRBV5-6,once,-,TGTGCCAGCAGCCCTCAGCGTTATGGCTACACCTTC,CASSPQRYGYTF
TRBJ1-1,TRBV2,-,TRBD1,TGTGCCAGCAGTGAATACAGGGGGGATGGCACTGAAGCTTTCTTT,CASSEYRGDGTEAFF
TRBJ1-2,TRBV6-6,once,-,TGTGCCAGCTCTCGGGATGGCTACACCTTC,CASSRDGYTF